These 7 T cell receptor beta chains originate from one sample sequenced in a study of CD8 T cells in Susac syndrome. Random-hexamer reverse transcription was applied to roughly 0.5 to 1 ug RNA. From the immunoSEQ multiplex PCR reads, TCRdb called clonotypes with MiXCR, one entry per CDR3 protein. Of approximately 70,000 distinct CDR3 sequences in the sample, approximately 94% are singletons; the top ten hold 0.55% to 0.7%. Specimen: CD8+ T cells from PBMCs. Receptors originate from a human donor with multiple sclerosis.

The chain uses TRBV28 and TRBJ2-7; D uncertain. V lost 9 bases, J lost 3 bases, and 12 bases lay in between. The CDR3 totals 12 residues. Germline V gene data show CDR1 as MDHEN and CDR2 as SYDVKM. The CDR3 bases are TGTGCCAGTTCCGCGGCTCGCTACGAGCAGTACTTC. Its protein is CASSAARYEQYF.

CDR3 loop: CASSLARTRNQPQHF. CDR3 nucleotides: TGTGCCAGCAGCTTAGCCAGGACCCGCAATCAGCCCCAGCATTTT. The V gene is TRBV7-2, the J gene TRBJ1-5; D is unclear. Germline CDR1 is SGHTA and CDR2 is FQGNSA. The CDR3 is made up of 15 amino acids. The ends were cut back, 0 bases at V and 2 bases at J, with 8 bases in the middle.

The chain joins TRBV7-9 to TRBJ2-1; no clear D. The germline V gene has CDR1 SEHNR and CDR2 FQNEAQ (reference sequence). The CDR3 extends over 12 amino acids. V dropped 3 bases and J dropped 3 bases, with 3 bases sitting between them. The CDR3 sequence is CASSFDYNEQFF. CDR3 coding DNA: TGTGCCAGCAGCTTTGACTACAATGAGCAGTTCTTC.

The genes are TRBV23-1 and TRBJ2-1; 10 bases line up with TRBD2. TRBV23-1 is an ORF for which the function is uncertain. The CDR3 extends over 17 amino acids. Germline trimming cut 0 bases from V and 3 bases from J; bases unmatched to any gene: 5. CDR3 loop: CASSQSRTSGFYNEQFF. The CDR3 bases are TGCGCCAGCAGTCAATCTCGGACTAGCGGATTCTACAATGAGCAGTTCTTC.

The rearrangement uses TRBV2 and TRBJ2-7, with D possibly being TRBD1 (6 bases). The germline V gene has CDR1 SNHLY and CDR2 FYNNEI. V lost 6 bases and J lost 4, with 7 bases in between. The CDR3 loop spans 11 amino acids. The CDR3 loop reads CASRTGYEQYF. The CDR3 DNA sequence: TGTGCCAGCAGGACAGGATACGAGCAGTACTTC.

The CDR3 nucleotides read TGTGCCAGCAGCTTAGGCACGGGCGGAAATGACTACGAGCAGTACTTC. This codes for CASSLGTGGNDYEQYF. The V gene is TRBV13, the J gene TRBJ2-7, with D uncertain. In germline, CDR1 is PRHDT, CDR2 FYEKMQ (reference sequence). The ends were cut back, 0 bases at V and 3 bases at J, with 15 bases in the middle. This CDR3 region has 16 residues.

The chain recombines TRBV4-1 with TRBJ1-5, with D hard to call. The germline gives CDR1 MGHRA, CDR2 YSYEKL. The CDR3 runs to 18 residues. Trimming took off 0 bases at V and 0 bases at J, with 15 bases between the two ends. DNA for the CDR3: TGCGCCAGCAGCCAAGAAGGGCCAGGCGGATATAGCAATCAGCCCCAGCATTTT. Its protein product is CASSQEGPGGYSNQPQHF.